A single sample gave rise to the 21 T cell receptor beta chains below, sequenced in a study of human T cells and chemical hapten exposure. The time point is: patch test 1, 2 weeks after DPC sensitization. This sample's treatment: therapeutic diphenylcyclopropenone sensitization with weekly scalp DPC. TCRdb recomputed calls from the RACE reads with MiXCR, one row per CDR3 protein. The sample has tens of thousands of distinct CDR3 sequences, 9.3% seen once; the top ten hold 13%. The sequences come from whole blood, collected in connection with sensitization to the hapten diphenylcyclopropenone (DPC). Every receptor here comes from a woman in her 40s with alopecia areata. Some clones in this sample may be carry-over from other donors' samples.

CDR3 nucleotide sequence: TGTGCCAGCAGTGAACAAGGGATTGAAGAGACCCAGTACTTC. The encoded protein is CASSEQGIEETQYF. The rearrangement joins TRBV25-1 to TRBJ2-5; D gene uncertain. In germline, CDR1 is MGHDK, CDR2 SYGVNS. The length of the CDR3 is 14 residues. Trimming pared 2 bases from V and 3 bases from J, leaving 10 bases between.

This chain joins TRBV12-3 or TRBV12-4 and TRBJ2-7; D possibly matches TRBD1 or TRBD2 (5 bases each). Trimming removed 10 bases from V and 6 bases from J, with 19 bases in between. CDR3 size: 13 residues. For the CDR3, the DNA is TGTGCCACCTCCGTAGGGACGGCGGGCGAGCAGTACTTC. Amino acid sequence: CATSVGTAGEQYF.

This clonotype was recorded a few times. CDR3 protein: CAIRGRGDEKLFF. The DNA of the CDR3 is TGTGCCATCCGCGGCAGGGGGGATGAAAAACTGTTTTTT. The rearrangement links TRBV10-3 to TRBJ1-4; 7 nucleotides agree with TRBD1. CDR3 length: 13 amino acids. The V segment lost 8 bases and the J segment 6 bases; nucleotides outside the gene matches: 6. Germline-derived CDR1 and CDR2 are ENHRY and SYGVKD.

This clonotype was seen many times. The chain recombines TRBV4-1 with TRBJ1-2; 12 nucleotides match TRBD1. V lost 2 bases to trimming and J lost 6 bases; unmatched junction nucleotides: 4. The germline CDR1 and CDR2 sequences are MGHRA and YSYEKL. The CDR3 has 15 residues. The CDR3 spells CASSQPGTGGHGYTF. The CDR3 DNA is TGCGCCAGCAGCCAACCCGGGACAGGGGGCCATGGCTACACCTTC.

This clonotype was counted between two and nine times. For the CDR3, the DNA is TGTGCCAGCGGCGAGGGGACTCGGGAGCTGTTTTTT. This sequence encodes CASGEGTRELFF. V is TRBV11-3 and J is TRBJ2-2; D might be TRBD2 (6 bases). This CDR3 has 12 amino acids. Trimming left V 8 bases short and J 9 bases short, with 13 bases between. CDR1 SGHNT and CDR2 YENEEA come from the germline V gene.

This clonotype was picked up a small number of times. This rearrangement joins TRBV4-2 to TRBJ2-7, with 8 bases identical to TRBD2. The CDR3 spans 19 residues. The trim removed 2 bases at V and 3 bases at J, leaving 18 bases unmatched. Germline V lookup: CDR1 LGHNA, CDR2 YNFKEQ. CDR3 residues: CASSQPPGLGPSKDYEQYF. The CDR3 nucleotides read TGTGCCAGCAGCCAACCACCGGGACTAGGACCTTCGAAGGACTACGAGCAGTACTTC.

The V and J genes are TRBV4-1 and TRBJ1-2; weak D call: TRBD1 (5 bases). From germline, CDR1 is MGHRA and CDR2 YSYEKL. This CDR3 is built from 12 residues. Trimming removed 10 bases from V and 1 base from J, with 10 bases in between. The CDR3 loop reads CANDRVNYGYTF. As DNA, the CDR3 is TGCGCCAACGACAGAGTTAACTATGGCTACACCTTC.

This clonotype has a count of ten or more. The J gene is TRBJ1-1, the V gene TRBV16; TRBD1 matches at 7 bases. Germline lookup yields CDR1 KGHSY and CDR2 FQNENV. The CDR3 has 15 residues. V was clipped by 1 base and J by 1 base; unmatched bases: 3. DNA of the CDR3: TGTGCCAGCAGCCAATGGGGACAGACGAACACTGAAGCTTTCTTT. Translating gives CASSQWGQTNTEAFF.

This clonotype was detected many times. The chain uses TRBV15 and TRBJ1-5; D unresolved. With 2 bases removed from V and 2 bases from J, the gap between germline ends came to 10 bases. The CDR3 loop spans 15 amino acids. CDR1 is LNHNV and CDR2 is YYDKDF in the germline V gene (reference sequence). Here the CDR3 DNA reads TGTGCCACCAGCAGACGCGGTGGGGGCAATCAGCCCCAGCATTTT. Amino acid sequence: CATSRRGGGNQPQHF.

The V and J genes are TRBV7-6 and TRBJ1-5, with TRBD1 matching over 9 bases. V dropped 4 bases and J dropped 6; count of bases not matched to a gene: 4. This CDR3 spans 14 amino acids. Germline values: CDR1 SGHVS, CDR2 FNYEAQ. Here the CDR3 reads CASSSDRGGQPQHF. In nucleotides, the CDR3 is TGTGCCAGCAGCTCGGACAGGGGAGGTCAGCCCCAGCATTTT.

This clonotype was seen repeatedly, ten times or more. This chain links TRBV11-1 with TRBJ2-2; TRBD1 agrees at 8 bases. Germline V lookup: CDR1 SGHAT, CDR2 FQDESV (reference sequence). The CDR3 consists of 19 residues. J gave up 4 bases and V 5 bases, and 18 bases lay outside the gene matches. CDR3 sequence (DNA): TGTGCCAGCAGCGCGCTGCGGGACAGGCAACAGCCAGGCACCGGGGAGCTGTTTTTT. Translated: CASSALRDRQQPGTGELFF.

This clonotype was seen ten or more times. The chain has TRBV4-2 and TRBJ2-7; no clear D gene. V was cut by 3 bases and J by 4 bases, with 10 bases left in between. The CDR3 consists of 13 residues. The germline CDR1 and CDR2 sequences are LGHNA and YNFKEQ. The CDR3 DNA sequence: TGTGCCAGCAGCCAGAGGTCCGGTTACGAGCAGTACTTC. Its translation is CASSQRSGYEQYF.

This clonotype was seen only a few times. The rearrangement uses TRBV10-2 and TRBJ1-1; 7 bases map to TRBD1. V was clipped by 8 bases and J by 6 bases; unmatched bases: 0. The germline gives CDR1 WSHSY, CDR2 SAAADI. The CDR3 extends over 10 amino acids. The CDR3 DNA is TGCGCCAGCCAGGGGGCTGAAGCTTTCTTT. Residues: CASQGAEAFF.

The chain recombines TRBV13 with TRBJ1-6; D remains unclear. CDR1 is PRHDT, CDR2 FYEKMQ, per germline (reference sequence). V lost 5 bases, J lost 0 bases, and 8 bases lay in between. The CDR3 is 15 residues long. Written as DNA, the CDR3 is TGTGCCAGCAGCCCGCGGAGCTCCTATAATTCACCCCTCCACTTT. Residues: CASSPRSSYNSPLHF.

CDR3 sequence reads: CASSLAAGTGTYGYTF. The CDR3 DNA reads as TGTGCCAGCAGCTTAGCGGCCGGGACAGGAACCTATGGCTACACCTTC. J is TRBJ1-2 and V is TRBV7-8, with 8 bases identical to TRBD1. V shed 0 bases, J shed 4 bases, and the junction held 7 bases outside the gene matches. The V gene's germline CDR1 is SGHVS and CDR2 FQNEAQ. The CDR3 extends over 16 amino acids.

This clonotype was picked up many times. CDR3 bases: TGTGCCAGCAGTTTAGTTCCGAACACTGAAGCTTTCTTT. Translation: CASSLVPNTEAFF. The chain recombines TRBV12-3 or TRBV12-4 with TRBJ1-1; D is unclear. The V end was cut by 1 base, the J end by 1 base, with 4 bases between. There are 13 residues in the CDR3.

This clonotype occurred a few times. The rearrangement links TRBV25-1 to TRBJ2-3; 7 nucleotides match TRBD2. The CDR3 runs 14 residues. The J segment lost 6 bases and the V segment lost 8 bases, leaving 11 bases of the junction unmatched. Germline V gene data show CDR1 as MGHDK and CDR2 as SYGVNS. As DNA, the CDR3 is TGTGCCAGCGCCGGATTGCGGGGGAGGGATACGCAGTATTTT. It translates to CASAGLRGRDTQYF. The whole variable domain, filled in from reference TRBV25-1 and TRBJ2-3, reads EADIYQTPRYLVIGTGKKITLECSQTMGHDKMYWYQQDPGMELHLIHYSYGVNSTEKGDLSSESTVSRIRTEHFPLTLESARPSHTSQYLCASAGLRGRDTQYFGPGTRLTVL.

In this sample, this clonotype turned up many times. V is TRBV25-1 and J is TRBJ2-6; 9 nucleotides match TRBD1. Per germline, CDR1 MGHDK and CDR2 SYGVNS. With 2 bases clipped from V and 2 bases from J, the junction kept 7 bases outside the gene matches. The CDR3 loop spans 18 amino acids. The CDR3 DNA is TGTGCCAGCAGTGAACGGGGACAGGGCGGTACTGGGGCCAACGTCCTGACTTTC. Amino acids: CASSERGQGGTGANVLTF.

This clonotype was recorded at least ten times. J is TRBJ2-1 and V is TRBV20-1; 8 bases are shared with TRBD2. After removal of 3 bases from V and 1 base from J, the junction contained 11 bases not matched to a gene. CDR3 length equals 17 residues. The germline CDR1 and CDR2 sequences are DFQATT and SNEGSKA (reference sequence). In nucleotides, the CDR3 is TGCAGTGCTAGTGGAGTAGCGGGGAGGGTATCCTACAATGAGCAGTTCTTC. This gives the protein CSASGVAGRVSYNEQFF.

This clonotype was detected many times. The rearrangement uses TRBV4-2 and TRBJ2-5; D is undetermined. The germline V gene encodes CDR1 LGHNA and CDR2 YNFKEQ. The CDR3 has 17 residues. V was pared by 2 bases and J by 2 bases, with 18 bases between. CDR3 coding DNA: TGTGCCAGCAGCCAACCTTTTCTTGGCGGCAGTCAAGAGACCCAGTACTTC. Translation: CASSQPFLGGSQETQYF.

This clonotype was counted ten times or more. The chain combines TRBV20-1 with TRBJ1-1; 9 positions agree with TRBD1. Trimming removed 1 base from V and 3 bases from J; junction bases left unmatched: 6. This CDR3 spans 15 amino acids. Looked up from germline, CDR1 is DFQATT and CDR2 is SNEGSKA (reference sequence). CDR3 amino acids: CSARGIQGADTEAFF. The CDR3 coding sequence is TGCAGTGCTAGAGGAATACAGGGGGCTGACACTGAAGCTTTCTTT.